Listed here are 27 T cell receptor beta chains from one sample, sequenced in a study of naive and memory T cell subsets. TCR cDNA received a 3' ligated oligonucleotide that carried a UMI. Four PCR rounds used nested alpha and beta constant region primers plus the SP2 primer. MiXCR, run by TCRdb on the 5' RACE reads, gives a single entry per CDR3 protein. This sample has about 59,000 distinct CDR3 sequences; less than 10% occur once, and the top ten carry over 15%. These TCRs come from a female donor in good health.

The chain joins TRBV7-8 to TRBJ2-7; D possibly uses TRBD1 or TRBD2 (5 bases each). CDR1 is SGHVS, CDR2 FQNEAQ, per germline. With 5 bases removed from V and 1 base from J, the gap between germline ends came to 12 bases. The CDR3 is 14 amino acids. CDR3 residues: CASSAPGRSYEQYF. CDR3 DNA: TGTGCCAGCAGCGCTCCGGGACGTTCCTACGAGCAGTACTTC.

The rearrangement uses TRBV6-2 or TRBV6-3 and TRBJ2-1; D is undetermined. Germline V gene lookup returns CDR1 MNHEY and CDR2 SVGEGT. The CDR3 length is 13 residues. Trimming pared 4 bases from V and 6 bases from J, leaving 10 bases between. CDR3 coding DNA: TGTGCCAGCAGTTTCGTAGGAGTCAATGAGCAGTTCTTC. Translated: CASSFVGVNEQFF.

The sample holds many counts of this clonotype. For the CDR3, the DNA is TGCAGCGTTAGGCGAGGTCCGAATCAGCCCCAGCATTTT. It translates to CSVRRGPNQPQHF. The rearrangement uses TRBV29-1 and TRBJ1-5; D call uncertain. The germline CDR1 and CDR2 sequences are SQVTM and ANQGSEA. The CDR3 is 13 residues long. The ends were cut back, 5 bases at V and 4 bases at J, with 12 bases in the middle.

This clonotype was recorded many times. The chain recombines TRBV6-5 with TRBJ2-6; D possibly corresponds to TRBD2 (6 bases). The CDR3 has 20 amino acids. V dropped 5 bases and J dropped 1 base, with 24 bases sitting between them. CDR1 and CDR2 from the germline V gene are MNHEY and SVGAGI. This CDR3 is CASSGLAPPSHRSGANVLTF. The DNA for the CDR3 is TGTGCCAGCAGTGGCCTAGCGCCTCCCTCCCATCGGTCTGGGGCCAACGTCCTGACTTTC.

This clonotype was counted only a few times. The genes are TRBV19 and TRBJ1-5, with TRBD1 matching over 8 bases. The ends lost 5 bases at V and 3 bases at J; junction bases unmatched: 9. CDR3 length: 16 residues. In germline, CDR1 is LNHDA, CDR2 SQIVND (reference sequence). The CDR3 reads CASSRRSGQVNQPQHF. In nucleotides, the CDR3 is TGTGCCAGTAGTCGGCGATCGGGACAGGTCAATCAGCCCCAGCATTTT.

V usage is TRBV7-9 and J usage is TRBJ2-2, with D possibly matching TRBD2 (6 bases). The CDR3 covers 15 residues. Germline V lookup: CDR1 SEHNR, CDR2 FQNEAQ (reference sequence). V lost 2 bases to trimming and J lost 2 bases, with 9 bases between them. The DNA for the CDR3 is TGTGCCAGCAGCTTACACGGGGGAAACACCGGGGAGCTGTTTTTT. It yields the protein CASSLHGGNTGELFF.

A single count supports this clonotype. The V and J genes are TRBV20-1 and TRBJ2-3; 8 bases match TRBD2. The V segment lost 7 bases and the J segment 5 bases; nucleotides outside the gene matches: 14. The CDR3 runs 15 residues. Germline V gene data show CDR1 as DFQATT and CDR2 as SNEGSKA (reference sequence). The CDR3 bases are TGCAGTGTCACCGGAGCGGCGGGAGGTCGAGATACGCAGTATTTT. Translation gives CSVTGAAGGRDTQYF.

This clonotype was detected only a few times. The chain is built from TRBV6-5 and TRBJ2-1, with D tentatively TRBD1 (5 bases). V was clipped by 1 base and J by 5 bases, with 15 bases between them. Germline V gene data show CDR1 as MNHEY and CDR2 as SVGAGI. CDR3 size: 16 residues. The CDR3 region is CASSYFGARFDNEQFF. The CDR3 nucleotides are TGTGCCAGCAGTTACTTTGGGGCCAGGTTCGACAATGAGCAGTTCTTC.

At least ten counts were recorded for this clonotype. Here the CDR3 DNA reads TGCAGTGCTAGACTAGCGGCCCTCACAGATACGCAGTATTTT. Protein sequence: CSARLAALTDTQYF. The chain employs TRBV20-1 and TRBJ2-3; TRBD2 agrees at 7 bases. Germline V gene sequence: CDR1 DFQATT, CDR2 SNEGSKA (reference sequence). This CDR3 spans 14 amino acids. Trimming cost V 2 bases and J 2 bases; bases outside gene matches: 4.

This clonotype was counted between two and nine times. The chain carries TRBV12-3 or TRBV12-4 and TRBJ1-3; D gene ambiguous. V was pared by 6 bases and J by 1 base, with 19 bases between. The CDR3 has 17 amino acids. As DNA, the CDR3 is TGTGCCAGCAGACCCATTATAAGGGAGTATTCTGGAAACACCATATATTTT. Its protein product is CASRPIIREYSGNTIYF.

This clonotype was counted between two and nine times. This chain joins TRBV12-3 or TRBV12-4 and TRBJ2-5; TRBD2 matches 11 bases. The CDR3 is 15 residues long. The V and J ends lost 6 bases and 4 bases, in that order; junction bases with no gene match: 7. This CDR3 is CASSRTSGSVETQYF. CDR3 in DNA: TGTGCCAGCAGCCGGACTAGCGGGTCGGTAGAGACCCAGTACTTC.

V gene TRBV7-9 combines with J gene TRBJ1-6; perhaps TRBD1 as D (5 bases). V was cut by 1 base and J by 4 bases, with 14 bases left in between. The CDR3 length is 17 residues. Germline V gene data show CDR1 as SEHNR and CDR2 as FQNEAQ (reference sequence). Here the CDR3 DNA reads TGTGCCAGCAGCTTAGTTGGGGGGTCTGGGTATAATTCACCCCTCCACTTT. It is translated as CASSLVGGSGYNSPLHF.

The CDR3 nucleotides are TGTGCCAGCAGCTTAGCGTCTAGCGGTCCCTACGAGCAGTACTTC. This encodes CASSLASSGPYEQYF. The genes are TRBV11-2 and TRBJ2-7; 7 bases align to TRBD2. This CDR3 has 15 amino acids. Losses at the gene ends were 1 base for V and 2 bases for J; bases not matched to a gene: 5. Germline V gene sequence: CDR1 SGHAT, CDR2 FQNNGV.

This clonotype appeared a few times. This chain connects TRBV12-3 or TRBV12-4 to TRBJ1-2; D is unclear. The CDR3 contains 13 residues. The V and J ends lost 6 bases and 8 bases respectively, with 16 bases between them. The CDR3 DNA reads as TGTGCCAGCAGCCTGGACGGACTGGGGGGCTACACCTTC. It codes for CASSLDGLGGYTF.

This clonotype was observed a handful of times. In DNA form, the CDR3 reads TGTGCCAGCAGTCGCCTTCTAGCGGGTACAGATACGCAGTATTTT. Translated: CASSRLLAGTDTQYF. The chain combines TRBV11-2 with TRBJ2-3; 8 bases match TRBD2. This CDR3 is built from 15 residues. Trimming removed 6 bases from V and 3 bases from J; junction bases left unmatched: 8. Germline V gene data show CDR1 as SGHAT and CDR2 as FQNNGV.

This chain connects TRBV5-1 to TRBJ2-3, with 9 bases that match TRBD2. The germline gives CDR1 SGHRS, CDR2 YFSETQ. This CDR3 has 18 amino acids. After removal of 2 bases from V and 2 bases from J, the junction contained 12 bases not matched to a gene. In nucleotides, the CDR3 is TGCGCCAGCAGCTTCACAATAAGGCGGGGGGGAACCACAGATACGCAGTATTTT. Translating it yields CASSFTIRRGGTTDTQYF.

This clonotype was picked up a small number of times. The chain uses TRBV3-1 and TRBJ2-2; 10 positions agree with TRBD2. CDR3 size: 19 residues. Trimming cost V 0 bases and J 7 bases; bases outside gene matches: 14. Germline CDR1 reads LGHDT; CDR2 reads YNNKEL (reference sequence). DNA for the CDR3: TGTGCCAGCAGCCAAGATCGCCAGCGGGGGGGCCAAGGAATCGGGGAGCTGTTTTTT. It codes for CASSQDRQRGGQGIGELFF.

Only one count was recorded for this clonotype. The rearrangement uses TRBV19 and TRBJ2-7; D unresolved. Germline CDR1 reads LNHDA; CDR2 reads SQIVND (reference sequence). V was clipped by 5 bases and J by 1 base, with 9 bases between them. The CDR3 length is 13 residues. CDR3 sequence reads: CASSVTPSYEQYF. The CDR3 DNA reads TGTGCCAGTAGTGTCACACCATCCTACGAGCAGTACTTC.

As regards this clonotype: This may be a read error, as it is one base from a much larger clone. The chain has TRBV28 and TRBJ2-5; either TRBD1 or TRBD2 may supply D (6 bases each). V shed 7 bases and J shed 7 bases, with 28 bases lying between them. Per the germline V gene, CDR1 is MDHEN and CDR2 is SYDVKM. This CDR3 is built from 17 residues. The CDR3 sequence: CASTSRRGAIGVWTQYF. As DNA, the CDR3 is TGTGCCAGCACCTCAAGAAGGGGGGCAATCGGAGTGTGGACCCAGTACTTC.

This clonotype came up a few times. This sequence joins TRBV7-3 and TRBJ2-1; 13 bases align to TRBD2. The CDR3 totals 15 residues. Looked up from germline, CDR1 is SGHTA and CDR2 is FQGTGA. V trimming: 5 bases; J trimming: 7 bases; junction bases outside the gene matches: 5. CDR3 in amino acids: CASSELAGGRNEQFF. The CDR3 bases are TGTGCCAGCAGCGAACTAGCGGGAGGGCGGAATGAGCAGTTCTTC.

This clonotype was detected only a few times. The chain has TRBV6-1 and TRBJ1-5; TRBD1 matches 8 bases. Germline V gives CDR1 MNHNS, CDR2 SASEGT. The CDR3 runs 15 residues. Trimming cost V 5 bases and J 2 bases; bases outside gene matches: 5. The DNA for the CDR3 is TGTGCCAGCAGTCTAGGGGGACAGGGCAATCAGCCCCAGCATTTT. Its translation: CASSLGGQGNQPQHF.

In this sample, this clonotype turned up many times. This chain joins TRBV30 and TRBJ1-4; D gene unclear. Germline-derived CDR1 and CDR2 are GTSNPN and SVGIG (reference sequence). This CDR3 is built from 15 residues. Trimming shortened V by 2 bases and J by 8 bases, and 18 bases separated the two germline ends. The chain's CDR3 is CAWSRLDPGEEKLFF. CDR3 nucleotides: TGTGCCTGGAGTCGACTTGACCCCGGTGAGGAAAAACTGTTTTTT.

The chain is built from TRBV20-1 and TRBJ2-7, with unresolved D. Trimming removed 4 bases from V and 4 bases from J, with 14 bases in between. This CDR3 comprises 13 residues. Per the germline V gene, CDR1 is DFQATT and CDR2 is SNEGSKA (reference sequence). The CDR3 coding sequence is TGCAGTGCTAAGGGTGGGTCGTTTTACGAGCAGTACTTC. It yields the protein CSAKGGSFYEQYF.

V is TRBV19 and J is TRBJ1-5; 7 positions match TRBD1. This CDR3 has 15 amino acids. V gave up 6 bases and J gave up 2 bases; unmatched junction bases: 7. In germline, CDR1 is LNHDA, CDR2 SQIVND (reference sequence). Here the CDR3 reads CASRRDRAGNQPQHF. CDR3 nucleotides: TGTGCCAGTAGACGAGACAGGGCTGGCAATCAGCCCCAGCATTTT.

The V gene is TRBV5-6, the J gene TRBJ2-4, with 10 bases that match TRBD2. The CDR3 has 17 residues. CDR1 is SGHDT and CDR2 is YYEEEE in the germline V gene. With V trimmed by 0 bases and J by 0 bases, 3 bases remained unmatched. Here the CDR3 reads CASSLGLAGLAKNIQYF. The CDR3 DNA follows: TGTGCCAGCAGCTTGGGACTAGCGGGCCTAGCCAAAAACATTCAGTACTTC.

The V and J genes are TRBV27 and TRBJ2-7; 11 bases line up with TRBD1. This CDR3 contains 16 residues. V dropped 2 bases and J dropped 4; count of bases not matched to a gene: 7. CDR1 MNHEY and CDR2 SMNVEV come from the germline V gene (reference sequence). The CDR3 nucleotides read TGTGCCAGCAGTTTAAGGGTGGGGACAGGGGGTTACGAGCAGTACTTC. The encoded protein is CASSLRVGTGGYEQYF.

This chain uses TRBV28 with TRBJ2-3; the match to TRBD1 covers 9 bases. The CDR3 contains 16 residues. V was clipped by 4 bases and J by 5 bases; unmatched bases: 10. Germline CDR1 is MDHEN and CDR2 is SYDVKM. DNA for the CDR3: TGTGCCAGCAGTTCCACCGGGACAGGGAGAGGAGATACGCAGTATTTT. Encoded protein: CASSSTGTGRGDTQYF.